These 9 T cell receptor beta chains originate from one sample sequenced in a study of cytomegalovirus exposure and HLA in healthy donors. It was with 60 Vbeta and 13 Jbeta primers that the PCR ran. Sequencing used immunoSEQ multiplex PCR; TCRdb keeps in-frame clones, though not all of them. The repertoire consists of 140,000 or so clones, with more than 65% occurring once and the leading ten covering under 2%. Sequenced input: PBMCs. These receptors were taken from a woman under 40 in good health and CMV-seronegative.

The chain couples TRBV18 to TRBJ2-5; 10 positions agree with TRBD1. V gave up 0 bases and J gave up 6 bases; unmatched junction bases: 7. CDR1 and CDR2 from the germline V gene are KGHSH and LQKENI. This CDR3 has 16 amino acids. CDR3 nucleotide sequence: TGTGCCAGCTCACCACCCCCGGGACAGGGGTTGCAGACCCAGTACTTC. Its translation: CASSPPPGQGLQTQYF.

V usage is TRBV9 and J usage is TRBJ2-5; maybe TRBD1 (6 bases). The CDR3 runs to 17 residues. The V gene lost 2 bases and the J gene lost 3 bases, with 20 bases spanning the gap. Germline lookup yields CDR1 SGDLS and CDR2 YYNGEE. CDR3 protein: CASSVPGGGRGKETQYF. The DNA of the CDR3 is TGTGCCAGCAGCGTCCCCGGAGGTGGCAGGGGAAAAGAGACCCAGTACTTC.

The CDR3 loop is CASSYLQGGADTQYF. CDR3 nucleotides: TGCGCCAGCAGCTACCTACAGGGGGGAGCAGATACGCAGTATTTT. This sequence joins TRBV5-1 and TRBJ2-3; 8 nucleotides line up with TRBD1. This CDR3 is built from 15 residues. Germline V CDR1 and CDR2: SGHRS, YFSETQ. The V and J ends lost 3 bases and 4 bases, in that order; junction bases with no gene match: 7.

The chain combines TRBV7-9 with TRBJ2-5, with D perhaps matching TRBD2 (6 bases). From germline, CDR1 is SEHNR and CDR2 FQNEAQ (reference sequence). This CDR3 has 16 residues. Trimming took off 1 base at V and 0 bases at J, with 12 bases between the two ends. The CDR3 DNA reads TGTGCCAGCAGCTTAGGGCCCGGGGGTGACCAAGAGACCCAGTACTTC. Translation: CASSLGPGGDQETQYF.

This chain connects TRBV7-3 to TRBJ2-3; D may be TRBD2 (6 bases). This CDR3 region has 13 residues. Germline CDR1 and CDR2: SGHTA and FQGTGA. Trimming stripped 6 bases from V and 1 base from J, with 8 bases between. CDR3 amino acids: CASRLAGTDTQYF. The CDR3 DNA reads as TGTGCCAGCAGACTAGCCGGCACAGATACGCAGTATTTT. Together with reference TRBV7-3 and TRBJ2-3, the CDR3 gives the full variable domain: GAGVSQTPSNKVTEKGKYVELRCDPISGHTALYWYRQSLGQGPEFLIYFQGTGAADDSGLPNDRFFAVRPEGSVSTLKIQRTERGDSAVYLCASRLAGTDTQYFGPGTRLTVL.

This clone was seen a handful of times. This chain connects TRBV6-6 to TRBJ1-1, with D unclear. Germline CDR1 is MNHNY and CDR2 is SVGAGI (reference sequence). This CDR3 is 12 amino acids long. V lost 0 bases and J 7 bases, leaving 6 bases between the germline ends. In nucleotides, the CDR3 is TGTGCCAGCAGTTACTCCCGCGGTGAAGCTTTCTTT. It translates to CASSYSRGEAFF.

This clone was seen just once. This chain connects TRBV2 to TRBJ2-3; a possible D gene is TRBD2 (6 bases). The CDR3 is 14 amino acids. The V gene's germline CDR1 is SNHLY and CDR2 FYNNEI. Trimming pared 6 bases from V and 6 bases from J, leaving 16 bases between. The CDR3 DNA reads as TGTGCCAGCAGCCCTACTTCGACTAGGGATACGCAGTATTTT. As protein: CASSPTSTRDTQYF.

This chain connects TRBV6-1 to TRBJ2-5; 8 nucleotides agree with TRBD1. The CDR3 extends over 13 amino acids. CDR1 is MNHNS, CDR2 SASEGT, per germline. The V segment lost 6 bases and the J segment 1 base; nucleotides outside the gene matches: 1. For the CDR3, the DNA is TGTGCCAGCAGACAGGGGGGCCAAGAGACCCAGTACTTC. This translates into CASRQGGQETQYF.

The chain links TRBV5-1 to TRBJ1-2; D remains unclear. Trimming stripped 10 bases from V and 4 bases from J, with 14 bases between. Germline CDR1 is SGHRS and CDR2 is YFSETQ. CDR3 size: 12 residues. CDR3 in DNA: TGCGCCTGGAGCCCCCGTGGCTATGGCTACACCTTC. It translates to CAWSPRGYGYTF.